This T cell receptor (beta chain) emerged from a study of OX40 agonist ivuxolimab in advanced cancers. At the level of the study: A mean age of around 60 years, range roughly 20 to 85, was recorded, and approximately 85% were male.

Concerning this clone itself: What it binds is unknown.

Exclusion of a patient followed from autoimmune disease history or systemic immunosuppression. Germline-derived CDR1 and CDR2 are MGHRA and YSYEKL. The CDR3 runs 13 residues. V gave up 3 bases and J gave up 13 bases; unmatched junction bases: 10. Points from the study as a whole: Expanded peripheral T-cell antigen specificity went undetermined.

Measured with immunoSEQ multiplex PCR; TCRdb has only the in-frame clones, and not every one. The sample carries 25,000 to 30,000 clones, about four fifths recorded once. The source of this sequence is an adult with an advanced solid tumor such as melanoma, head and neck, liver or kidney cancer. The chain is built from TRBV4-1 and TRBJ1-2; TRBD1 matches 8 bases. Sequenced material: CD4+ or CD8+ T cells sorted from blood, taken in a trial of the OX40 agonist ivuxolimab. The CDR3 region is CASSQPGGGSSTF. CDR3 nucleotides: TGCGCCAGCAGCCAGCCAGGGGGCGGTTCAAGCACCTTC.